The clone carrying this T cell receptor beta chain was detected once. Its antigen is as yet unknown. These data are taken from a study of cytomegalovirus exposure and HLA in healthy donors. Vbeta (60) and Jbeta (13) primers were used in the PCR. TCRdb's table, derived via immunoSEQ multiplex PCR, lists solely in-frame clones and lacks some. The table has about 91,000 clones, 64% seen once. The CDR3 spans 16 residues. Germline V gives CDR1 SGHVS, CDR2 FQNEAQ. Trimming took off 10 bases at V and 0 bases at J, with 21 bases between the two ends. Study-wide results and caveats: Usually a TCR sequence was rare, but some public TCRs were found in many donors. Several of the most significant clusters appeared, in a later analysis, to be linked to common viral pathogens. Reportedly, HLA-A and HLA-B alleles of most subjects were accurately predicted from TCR beta. A further, later analysis showed that HLA-associated TCR beta chains (compared with equally common others) were more clonally expanded.

The J gene is TRBJ1-2, the V gene TRBV7-8, with D possibly TRBD1 on 5 matching bases. Sequencing was done on a sample of PBMCs. The receptor comes from a human donor in good health. In nucleotides, the CDR3 is TGTGCCACCGAAGTATGGGGGGTCGGAGCTAACTATGGCTACACCTTC. Residues: CATEVWGVGANYGYTF.